This T cell receptor (beta chain) was obtained from a study of blood T cells in healthy people across ages. Combining a sample-barcoded 5' primer with a J-beta primer mix, a second PCR ran for about 7 to 11 cycles. TCRdb independently ran MiXCR on the 5' RACE reads; one entry per CDR3 protein. The repertoire consists of hundreds of thousands of distinct CDR3 sequences, with about 30% occurring once and the leading ten covering 15%. This CDR3 has 16 amino acids. Germline CDR1 and CDR2: SGHRS and YFSETQ. V dropped 3 bases and J dropped 3; count of bases not matched to a gene: 5. The sequencing input was blood. The gene calls are TRBV5-1 and TRBJ2-1, with 11 bases identical to TRBD2. This clonotype was sampled from a woman of 80 years or more in good health. The CDR3 DNA sequence: TGCGCCAGCAGCTCCCTGACTAGCGGGGTCTACAATGAGCAGTTCTTC. It codes for CASSSLTSGVYNEQFF. The variable domain in full, with the rest retrieved from reference TRBV5-1 and TRBJ2-1, is KAGVTQTPRYLIKTRGQQVTLSCSPISGHRSVSWYQQTPGQGLQFLFEYFSETQRNKGNFPGRFSGRQFSNSRSEMNVSTLELGDSALYLCASSSLTSGVYNEQFFGPGTRLTVL.